The text below deals with one T cell receptor beta chain. The antigen it binds to is not known. No much larger clone is present one base from it, and per-base qualities are unavailable. Donors were healthy HIV-negative adults with no recently reported acute infections or vaccinations. All donors were Caucasian adults living in Nashville, Tennessee, USA. Magnetic negative selection was used to enrich CD4+ T cells, after which naive cells were positively selected on CD45RA and the negative fraction became the memory subset. After blood collection by leukapheresis, PBMCs were isolated using Ficoll-Histopaque density gradient centrifugation and then cryopreserved in the vapor phase of liquid nitrogen. Purity and quantity of every magnetically sorted T cell population were checked by analytical flow cytometry. Each sorted fraction had its genomic DNA isolated and then quantified by UV absorbance on a Nanodrop 2000c.

These data come from a study of shared clonotypes between healthy human individuals (dated by TCRdb to about 2020). With respect to the entire study: A few men and a couple of women, aged 18 to 49 years, made up the cohort. The study deeply sequenced blood TCR repertoires of five healthy adults to estimate repertoire size and the extent of clonotype sharing between individuals. To increase sequencing depth and limit assay-specific biases, different laboratories used diverse techniques to prepare libraries and sequence TCR repertoires. Per donor, three plates each were used for CD4 naive and CD4 memory, two for CD8 naive, and one for CD8 memory. Each donor's leukapheresis produced roughly between about 0.8 and 8.9 billion PBMCs.

The V end loses 3 bases and the J end loses 3 bases, and a stretch of 19 bases separates them. The germline V gene encodes CDR1 MGHDK and CDR2 SYGVNS. The CDR3 runs 17 residues from the cysteine to the phenylalanine. Only the CDR3 part of the read is kept: 51 bases, read in frame from the first base. Using the deep immunoSEQ assay, multiplex PCR amplified TCR CDR3 regions from genomic DNA. Extracted genomic DNA from each cell subset was distributed evenly across all wells of several immunoSEQ 96-well plates, and each plate was treated as a replicate. For sorted subsets, roughly 200 ng genomic DNA, equal to 30,000 to 35,000 T cell genomes, was loaded into each replicate PCR. The purified libraries were quantified using a Qubit 3.0 fluorometer, sized with a Bioanalyzer 2100, and then quantified again using the KAPA Library Quantification kit. A separate single-read 150-cycle Illumina NextSeq 550 flow cell was used to sequence each immunoSEQ 96-well plate. Turning to the authors' computational methods: The immunoSEQ output contained only junctional sequences without quality scores, so filtering could not match that applied to full-length reads. Sequences were annotated with PyIR, a Python wrapper for IgBLAST v1.9, and V/J genes and CDR3 were assigned using IMGT germline references. Reads were removed for weak V/J assignments (E-value above 1e-6), missing CDR3, stop codons, out-of-frame junctions, or ambiguous translated residues. V3J clonotypes were defined as sequences sharing the same inferred V gene, J gene, and CDR3 amino acid sequence. To compute the percentage overlap between repertoires, the number of shared unique clonotypes was divided by the size of the smaller repertoire. Repertoire richness was assessed with RTK rarefaction, the Chao1 estimator, and Recon v2.1 estimates of unobserved clonotypes. OLGA was used to compute generation probabilities for all TCRbeta clonotypes that the gDNA method yielded from four donors. The immuneACCESS repertoire file appears here via TCRdb, limited to in-frame rearrangements. These files lack a portion of the clones; in checked studies, under half of the deficit traces to unresolved V genes, and the cause of the others is not known. Clone size and V and J calls were adopted from that table, with D and trimming inferred from the DNA. The sample profile shows a few million clones; approximately 92% of them were found once. Roughly 0.14% of the sample rests with the top ten.

Results the study describes overall, beyond this receptor: Across a few donors, approximately 5% of naive CD4, 3.5% of naive CD8, 2.3% of memory CD4, and approximately 0.4% of memory CD8 clonotypes were shared. Even with the large sequencing depth, rarefaction of the sorted-subset datasets indicated that sequencing was incomplete. Sampling was limited to blood, and TCR repertoires in tissue likely differ from TCR repertoires in blood. Compared with non-shared clonotypes, clonotypes shared by all four sorted-subset donors had higher generation probabilities. Naive subsets generally had larger estimated clonotype richness than memory subsets. Based on pairwise subsampling, the degree of clonotype sharing among donors was expected to be affected by sequencing depth. Because the study included a small number of donors, the genetic and exposure-history diversity represented was limited.

This sequence originates from a man younger than 35 in good health. The sequence links TRBV25-1 to TRBJ2-3, and perhaps TRBD1 as D gene, on 6 matching bases. The specimen sequenced was naive CD4+ T cells sorted from blood. The cell subset or site label here, explained by the study, means: CD45RA+ positively selected. The CDR3 is CASSDSLRGKGTDTQYF. The sequence in DNA is TGTGCCAGCAGTGATTCTTTAAGGGGGAAAGGGACAGATACGCAGTATTTT.